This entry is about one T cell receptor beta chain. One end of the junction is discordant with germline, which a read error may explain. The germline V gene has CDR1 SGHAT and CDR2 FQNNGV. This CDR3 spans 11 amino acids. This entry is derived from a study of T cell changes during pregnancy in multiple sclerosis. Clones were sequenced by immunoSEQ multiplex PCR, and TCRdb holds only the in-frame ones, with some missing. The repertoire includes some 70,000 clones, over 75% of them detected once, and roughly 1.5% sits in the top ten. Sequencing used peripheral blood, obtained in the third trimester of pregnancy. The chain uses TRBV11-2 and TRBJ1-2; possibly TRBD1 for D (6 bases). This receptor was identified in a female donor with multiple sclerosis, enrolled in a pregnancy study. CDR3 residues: CASTSPGAPSF. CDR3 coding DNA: TGTGCCAGCACCTCCCCAGGGGCTCCCTCCTTC. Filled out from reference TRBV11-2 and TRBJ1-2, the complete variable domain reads EAGVAQSPRYKIIEKRQSVAFWCNPISGHATLYWYQQILGQGPKLLIQFQNNGVVDDSQLPKDRFSAERLKGVDSTLKIQPAKLEDSAVYLCASTSPGAPSFGSGTRLTVV.